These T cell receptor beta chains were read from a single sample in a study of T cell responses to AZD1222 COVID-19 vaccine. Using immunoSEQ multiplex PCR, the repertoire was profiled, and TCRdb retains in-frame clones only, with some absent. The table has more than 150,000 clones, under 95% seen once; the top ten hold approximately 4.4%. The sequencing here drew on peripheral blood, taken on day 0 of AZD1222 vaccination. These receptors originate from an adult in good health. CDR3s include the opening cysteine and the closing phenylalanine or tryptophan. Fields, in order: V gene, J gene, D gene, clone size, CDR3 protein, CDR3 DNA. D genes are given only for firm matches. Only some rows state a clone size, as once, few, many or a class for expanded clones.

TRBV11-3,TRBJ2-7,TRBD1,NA,CASSQGGTGIYEQYF,TGTGCCAGCAGCCAGGGGGGGACAGGGATCTACGAGCAGTACTTC
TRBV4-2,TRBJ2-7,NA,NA,CASSQVLRGTPSYEQYF,TGTGCCAGCAGCCAAGTTCTTCGCGGGACTCCTTCCTACGAGCAGTACTTC
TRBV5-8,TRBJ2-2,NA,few,CASSLDSPGELFF,TGTGCCAGCAGCTTGGATAGTCCCGGGGAGCTGTTTTTT
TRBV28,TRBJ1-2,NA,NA,CASSYTGRGYGYTF,TGTGCCAGCAGCTACACAGGGAGAGGCTATGGCTACACCTTC
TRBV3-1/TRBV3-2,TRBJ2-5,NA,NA,CASSQETQYF,TGTGCCAGCAGCCAAGAGACCCAGTACTTC
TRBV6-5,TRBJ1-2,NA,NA,CASTAGLSWDGYTF,TGTGCCAGCACCGCAGGGTTATCATGGGATGGCTACACCTTC
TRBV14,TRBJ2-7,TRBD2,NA,CASSHTSSGRRYEQYF,TGTGCCAGCAGCCACACCTCTAGCGGGAGAAGGTACGAGCAGTACTTC
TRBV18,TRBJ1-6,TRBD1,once,CASSQSGTGGSPLHF,TGTGCCAGCTCACAATCCGGGACAGGGGGTTCACCCCTCCACTTT
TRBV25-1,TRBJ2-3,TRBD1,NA,CASSDLRGTGGADTQYF,TGTGCCAGCAGTGATCTCAGGGGAACAGGGGGTGCAGATACGCAGTATTTT
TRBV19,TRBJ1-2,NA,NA,CASSIDDGGAYGYTF,TGTGCCAGTAGTATAGATGACGGGGGAGCCTATGGCTACACCTTC
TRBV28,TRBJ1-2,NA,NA,CASTHLRRAILGYTF,TGTGCCAGCACCCACCTCCGCCGGGCCATTCTTGGCTACACCTTC
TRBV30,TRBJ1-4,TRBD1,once,CAWDRGTEKLFF,TGTGCCTGGGACAGGGGTACGGAAAAACTGTTTTTT
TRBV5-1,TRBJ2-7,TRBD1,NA,CASSWGTAYDEQYF,TGCGCCAGCAGCTGGGGGACAGCATACGACGAGCAGTACTTC
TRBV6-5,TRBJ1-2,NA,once,CASSLQGSYGYTF,TGTGCCAGCAGTCTCCAGGGATCCTATGGCTACACCTTC
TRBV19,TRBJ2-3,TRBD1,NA,CASSARTGADTQYF,TGTGCCAGTAGCGCTCGGACAGGGGCAGATACGCAGTATTTT